The sequence of this T cell receptor (beta chain) was determined in a study of blood T cells in healthy people across ages. This CDR3 has 12 amino acids. The germline CDR1 and CDR2 sequences are LGHDT and YNNKEL (reference sequence). PCR was performed a second time for about 7 to 11 cycles using a sample-barcoded 5' primer and a J-beta primer mix. TCRdb passed the 5' RACE reads through MiXCR, listing each CDR3 protein once. The table lists under 950,000 distinct CDR3 sequences, 20% to 25% of them singletons, with about 20% in the top ten. Comment on this clonotype: The junction shows a germline mismatch at one end, possibly a read error.

The receptor was isolated from an older man in good health. Sequenced sample: blood. This chain uses TRBV3-1 with TRBJ2-5, with D unclear. Matching the DNA end better, TRBJ2-1 makes the J call doubtful. CDR3 region: CASSQGWNGQFF. In DNA form, the CDR3 reads TGTGCCAGCAGCCAAGGTTGGAATGGGCAGTTCTTC.